A single count supports the clone carrying this T cell receptor beta chain. The Seattle patients, enrolled during active infection, were followed longitudinally. The sample originates from a study of blood T cell repertoires in COVID-19. Across the study: The United States, Italy and Spain were the sources of the acute and convalescent COVID-19 samples.

In the original processing: Amplification from reference gene primers served as the basis for estimated nucleated cell counts. Measured with immunoSEQ multiplex PCR; TCRdb has only the in-frame clones, and not every one. V, J and clone size reflect that table, while D and trimming were determined from the DNA. The sample includes 310,000 or so clones, about nine tenths of them seen just once. Trimming took off 6 bases at V and 6 bases at J, with 22 bases between the two ends. The CDR3 runs 15 residues. Germline lookup yields CDR1 SGHRS and CDR2 YFSETQ. The sequence was obtained from a woman in her 30s with COVID-19, enrolled during active disease. The material sequenced was peripheral blood. The J gene is TRBJ2-7, the V gene TRBV5-1, with a weak D call TRBD2 (6 bases). The CDR3 here is CASTFSRAGPLEQYF. CDR3 coding DNA: TGCGCCAGCACTTTCTCGCGGGCGGGACCTCTCGAGCAGTACTTC.